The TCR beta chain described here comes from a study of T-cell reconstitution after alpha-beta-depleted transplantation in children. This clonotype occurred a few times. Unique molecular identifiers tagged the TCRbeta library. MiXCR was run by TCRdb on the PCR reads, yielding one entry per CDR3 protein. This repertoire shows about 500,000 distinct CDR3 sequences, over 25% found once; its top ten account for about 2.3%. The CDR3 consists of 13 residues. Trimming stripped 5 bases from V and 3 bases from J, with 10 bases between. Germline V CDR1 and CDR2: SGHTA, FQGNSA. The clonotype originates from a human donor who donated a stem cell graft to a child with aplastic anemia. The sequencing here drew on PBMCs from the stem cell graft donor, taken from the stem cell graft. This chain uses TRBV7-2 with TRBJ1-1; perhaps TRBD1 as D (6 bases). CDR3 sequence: CASSREGDTEAFF. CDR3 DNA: TGTGCCAGCAGCCGAGAGGGGGACACTGAAGCTTTCTTT. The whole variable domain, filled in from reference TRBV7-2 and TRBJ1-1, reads GAGVSQSPSNKVTEKGKDVELRCDPISGHTALYWYRQSLGQGLEFLIYFQGNSAPDKSGLPSDRFSAERTGGSVSTLTIQRTQQEDSAVYLCASSREGDTEAFFGQGTRLTVV.